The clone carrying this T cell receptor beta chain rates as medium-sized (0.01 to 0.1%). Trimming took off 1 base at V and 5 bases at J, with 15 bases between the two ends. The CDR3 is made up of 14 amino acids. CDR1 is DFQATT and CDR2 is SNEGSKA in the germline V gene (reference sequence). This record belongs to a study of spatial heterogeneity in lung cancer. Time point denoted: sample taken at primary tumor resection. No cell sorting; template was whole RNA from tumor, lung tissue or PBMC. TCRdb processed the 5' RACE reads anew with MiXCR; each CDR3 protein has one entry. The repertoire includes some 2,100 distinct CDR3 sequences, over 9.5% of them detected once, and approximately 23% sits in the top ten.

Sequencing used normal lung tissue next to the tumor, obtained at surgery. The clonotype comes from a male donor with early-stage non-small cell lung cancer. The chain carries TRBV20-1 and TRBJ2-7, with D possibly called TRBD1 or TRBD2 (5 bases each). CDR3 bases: TGCAGTGCTAGAGCACACAATCTGGGGGACGAGCAGTACTTC. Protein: CSARAHNLGDEQYF.